The clone carrying this T cell receptor (beta chain) appeared a few times. Each CDR3 protein is one row after TCRdb ran MiXCR on the RACE reads. The sample shows 40,000 to 65,000 distinct CDR3 sequences, more than 9.5% of them seen only once. The data were obtained in a study of human T cells and chemical hapten exposure. Time point described: patch test 1, 2 weeks after DPC sensitization. The treatment denotes: therapeutic diphenylcyclopropenone sensitization with weekly scalp DPC. Extraction yielded total RNA from whole blood (unfractionated). Germline CDR1 reads SQVTM; CDR2 reads ANQGSEA. This CDR3 has 11 amino acids. V lost 6 bases and J 2 bases, leaving 8 bases between the germline ends.

Specimen: whole blood, collected in connection with sensitization to the hapten diphenylcyclopropenone (DPC). This sequence was found in a woman in her thirties or forties with alopecia areata. Some clones in this sample may be carry-over from other donors' samples. V and J are TRBV29-1 and TRBJ2-7, with TRBD1 as a possible D gene (6 bases). CDR3 nucleotide sequence: TGCAGCGTGTGGGACACCTACGAGCAGTACTTC. Protein: CSVWDTYEQYF.